Sequencing of this TCR beta chain was carried out in a study of blood T cell repertoires in COVID-19. Study-wide context: Some COVID-19 samples were acute and others convalescent; all came from the United States, Italy and Spain. Sources were T cells, B-cell-depleted T cells, or PBMCs; the material itself was cDNA or gDNA.

In the original processing: Cell counts per sample came from amplifying reference gene primers. Clones were read by immunoSEQ multiplex PCR, and TCRdb kept only the in-frame ones, dropping some. V and J calls and clone size are given by that table; D and trimming were obtained from the DNA. The sample has 85,000 to 95,000 clones, 80% to 95% seen once. The CDR3 is 12 amino acids. With 9 bases removed from V and 4 bases from J, the gap between germline ends came to 12 bases. The J gene is TRBJ1-2, the V gene TRBV12-3 or TRBV12-4; D is possibly TRBD1 (6 bases). The specimen sequenced was peripheral blood. The receptor was isolated from a woman in her forties or fifties in a cohort sampled during active COVID-19. CDR3 DNA: TGTGCCAGGAAACAAGGGGGCTATGGCTACACCTTC. Protein: CARKQGGYGYTF.